This T cell receptor beta chain is from a study of T cells in Graves' hyperthyroidism and ophthalmopathy. Study results and limitations: Also found in blood were most expanded thyroid clonotypes above 0.001.

With regard to this clonotype: Its antigen is not known.

TCR beta CDR3 region amplification was performed from RNA transcripts. The HTBI set primed first-round TCR CDR3 RT-PCR. TCRdb re-analysed the multiplex PCR reads in MiXCR, keeping a single row per CDR3 protein. The profile shows nearly 750,000 distinct CDR3 sequences, roughly 32% of them singletons. The CDR3 has 15 residues. The V and J ends lost 6 bases and 7 bases respectively, with 19 bases between them. Germline V gives CDR1 LNHDA, CDR2 SQIVND (reference sequence). Stable Graves' hyperthyroidism meant no ophthalmopathy progression within 18 months. Hyperthyroidism in the patients, aged 18 to 65, was newly diagnosed and under 2 months in duration.

Sequenced: blood. The chain links TRBV19 to TRBJ1-5, with D possibly matching TRBD1 (5 bases). This TCR was sampled from a woman aged 40 to 55 with Graves' hyperthyroidism. CDR3 residues: CASSHPRGNWQPQHF. DNA of the CDR3: TGTGCCAGTAGCCACCCGAGGGGCAATTGGCAGCCCCAGCATTTT.